This TCR beta chain originates from a study of cytomegalovirus exposure and HLA in healthy donors. Germline CDR1 reads SGHTA; CDR2 reads FQGNSA. The CDR3 is 14 residues long. V lost 6 bases, J lost 5 bases, and 16 bases lay in between. The primer mix had 60 Vbeta and 13 Jbeta primers. Clones were read by immunoSEQ multiplex PCR, and TCRdb kept only the in-frame ones, dropping some. Seen here are some 150,000 clones, roughly 80% observed once, and the top ten hold 3% to 4%. The sequenced material came from PBMCs. This clonotype was sampled from a male donor in good health and CMV-seronegative. The V and J genes are TRBV7-2 and TRBJ1-2, with D possibly being TRBD1 (5 bases). The CDR3 loop is CASRPEPQGYGYTF. Written as DNA, the CDR3 is TGTGCCAGCAGACCGGAACCGCAGGGATATGGCTACACCTTC.